One sample yielded the 6 T cell receptor beta chains listed below, sequenced in a study of blood T cell repertoires in COVID-19. Only in-frame clones appear in the TCRdb table, and some are missing; sequencing was by immunoSEQ multiplex PCR. The sample carries a few hundred thousand clones, about 81% recorded once. The specimen sequenced was peripheral blood. These receptors all stem from a woman at least 80 years old with COVID-19, enrolled during active disease.

This clone showed up just once. The V call is TRBV20-1, the J call TRBJ2-1, with D possibly being TRBD2 (6 bases). Between the trimmed V and J ends, which lost 3 bases and 15 bases, there was a span of 27 bases. In germline, CDR1 is DFQATT, CDR2 SNEGSKA (reference sequence). This CDR3 has 15 amino acids. CDR3 in DNA: TGCAGTGCTAGTTCCTCATCCGGACGGGGGTCGGCCTCGTTCTTC. Its protein is CSASSSSGRGSASFF.

The gene calls are TRBV27 and TRBJ2-1; D gene unclear. The CDR3 is made up of 15 amino acids. V lost 0 bases and J lost 8, with 14 bases in between. Germline CDR1 MNHEY, CDR2 SMNVEV (reference sequence). CDR3 loop: CASSLSRSRSHEQFF. The CDR3 nucleotides read TGTGCCAGCAGTTTATCGAGGAGCCGGAGTCATGAGCAGTTCTTC.

The chain is built from TRBV7-8 and TRBJ1-2, with TRBD1 as a possible D gene (5 bases). The ends were cut back, 5 bases at V and 4 bases at J, with 17 bases in the middle. This CDR3 contains 15 residues. Germline CDR1 SGHVS, CDR2 FQNEAQ. The CDR3 protein is CASSPVGGYGYGYTF. CDR3 nucleotides: TGTGCCAGCAGCCCAGTGGGGGGGTACGGCTATGGCTACACCTTC.

CDR3 bases: TGTGCCAGCAGCCCTGGACAGGAGAACACTGAAGCTTTCTTT. It yields the protein CASSPGQENTEAFF. The chain is built from TRBV7-9 and TRBJ1-1; 7 bases agree with TRBD1. The CDR3 is made up of 14 amino acids. V dropped 5 bases and J dropped 1; count of bases not matched to a gene: 4. The germline gives CDR1 SEHNR, CDR2 FQNEAQ (reference sequence).

Concerning this clone: Other DNA sequences from this sample encode an identical CDR3 as well. The chain employs TRBV19 and TRBJ1-1; tentatively, D is TRBD1 (5 bases). Looked up from germline, CDR1 is LNHDA and CDR2 is SQIVND (reference sequence). This CDR3 has 12 amino acids. Trimming shortened V by 9 bases and J by 1 base, and 9 bases separated the two germline ends. For the CDR3, the DNA is TGTGCCAGCTCTGACAGGAACACTGAAGCTTTCTTT. This encodes CASSDRNTEAFF.

The CDR3 is CASSLITDYNSPLHF. In DNA form, the CDR3 reads TGTGCCAGCAGCCTAATCACAGATTATAATTCACCCCTCCACTTT. The chain recombines TRBV14 with TRBJ1-6; D unclear. V shed 4 bases and J shed 4 bases, with 11 bases lying between them. CDR3 size: 15 residues. Looked up from germline, CDR1 is SGHDN and CDR2 is FVKESK.